The 21 T cell receptor beta chains reported below all come from one sample, sequenced in a study of blood T cell repertoires in COVID-19. The protocol was immunoSEQ multiplex PCR, while the TCRdb copy is restricted to in-frame clones and leaves out a portion. The sample lists about 260,000 clones; approximately 89% were seen once. The specimen was PBMCs or T cells enriched from blood (not recorded which). These receptors were collected from a man aged 35-49 years who had been exposed to COVID-19.

This chain joins TRBV5-1 and TRBJ1-5; D perhaps matches TRBD1 (6 bases). With 0 bases removed from V and 7 bases from J, the gap between germline ends came to 11 bases. Germline CDR1 and CDR2: SGHRS and YFSETQ. The CDR3 contains 14 residues. The CDR3 loop reads CASSLAPGEQPQHF. CDR3 DNA sequence: TGCGCCAGCAGCTTGGCCCCAGGGGAGCAGCCCCAGCATTTT. Full variable domain (outside the CDR3, taken from reference TRBV5-1 and TRBJ1-5): KAGVTQTPRYLIKTRGQQVTLSCSPISGHRSVSWYQQTPGQGLQFLFEYFSETQRNKGNFPGRFSGRQFSNSRSEMNVSTLELGDSALYLCASSLAPGEQPQHFGDGTRLSIL.

J is TRBJ1-2 and V is TRBV28, with 8 bases fitting TRBD1. V shed 7 bases, J shed 6 bases, and the junction held 4 bases outside the gene matches. The length of the CDR3 is 12 residues. The V gene's germline CDR1 is MDHEN and CDR2 SYDVKM. The CDR3 DNA sequence: TGTGCCAGCATCGGACAGGGTGATGGCTACACCTTC. Its translation: CASIGQGDGYTF.

The V call is TRBV5-1, the J call TRBJ2-7; no firm D call. CDR1 and CDR2 from the germline V gene are SGHRS and YFSETQ. The CDR3 covers 15 residues. V was trimmed by 2 bases and J by 0 bases, leaving 12 bases between them. CDR3: CASSLTARFSYEQYF. The CDR3, as DNA: TGCGCCAGCAGCTTAACAGCTCGGTTCTCCTACGAGCAGTACTTC. The variable domain in full, completed from reference TRBV5-1 and TRBJ2-7, reads KAGVTQTPRYLIKTRGQQVTLSCSPISGHRSVSWYQQTPGQGLQFLFEYFSETQRNKGNFPGRFSGRQFSNSRSEMNVSTLELGDSALYLCASSLTARFSYEQYFGPGTRLTVT.

With respect to this clone: This same CDR3 is encoded by further DNA sequences in the sample. The chain employs TRBV28 and TRBJ1-2; D is undetermined. Germline assignment: CDR1 MDHEN and CDR2 SYDVKM. The CDR3 has 12 amino acids. V shed 6 bases and J shed 4 bases, with 9 bases lying between them. The DNA for the CDR3 is TGTGCCAGCAGCCTTGGTAGCTATGGCTACACCTTC. Translation: CASSLGSYGYTF.

The chain recombines TRBV11-3 with TRBJ2-1; 7 bases agree with TRBD2. The CDR3 totals 16 residues. Germline assignment: CDR1 SGHNT and CDR2 YENEEA. The trim removed 5 bases at V and 4 bases at J, leaving 11 bases unmatched. The CDR3 here is CASSPQFLAVYNEQFF. CDR3 sequence (DNA): TGTGCCAGCAGCCCGCAATTCCTAGCGGTATACAATGAGCAGTTCTTC.

This chain uses TRBV18 with TRBJ2-1; 11 nucleotides agree with TRBD1. Per germline, CDR1 KGHSH and CDR2 LQKENI. Trimming cost V 5 bases and J 4 bases; bases outside gene matches: 4. This CDR3 has 15 amino acids. CDR3 nucleotide sequence: TGTGCCAGCTCAGCCGGGACAGGGGGGTACAATGAGCAGTTCTTC. As protein: CASSAGTGGYNEQFF.

The CDR3 region is CASSQVQGGQNYGYTF. In DNA, the CDR3 is TGCGCCAGCAGCCAAGTCCAGGGTGGACAAAACTATGGCTACACCTTC. The chain has TRBV4-1 and TRBJ1-2, with D possibly being TRBD1 (5 bases). This CDR3 spans 16 amino acids. V dropped 1 base and J dropped 2 bases, with 14 bases sitting between them. Per the germline V gene, CDR1 is MGHRA and CDR2 is YSYEKL.

The chain recombines TRBV15 with TRBJ2-3; 12 bases align to TRBD1. The V segment lost 1 base and the J segment 3 bases; nucleotides outside the gene matches: 5. There are 17 residues in the CDR3. The germline CDR1 and CDR2 sequences are LNHNV and YYDKDF (reference sequence). CDR3 DNA: TGTGCCACCAGCAGAGGGGACAGGGGGCGGAGGACAGATACGCAGTATTTT. As protein: CATSRGDRGRRTDTQYF.

The chain combines TRBV5-1 with TRBJ1-2, with D possibly matching TRBD1 (5 bases). Germline V CDR1 and CDR2: SGHRS, YFSETQ. The CDR3 consists of 15 residues. V gave up 3 bases and J gave up 4 bases, with 16 bases separating them. The CDR3 region has the DNA TGCGCCAGCAGCTCGGACACCTCCGCAACCTATGGCTACACCTTC. Translating gives CASSSDTSATYGYTF.

The rearrangement links TRBV28 to TRBJ1-5; D ambiguous. Deletions cut 7 bases from V and 4 bases from J, with 20 bases between. The germline V gene has CDR1 MDHEN and CDR2 SYDVKM. The CDR3 loop spans 16 amino acids. CDR3 sequence: CASTGLRRQRNQPQHF. In nucleotides, the CDR3 is TGTGCCAGCACCGGTTTAAGGAGGCAGAGGAATCAGCCCCAGCATTTT.

The V gene is TRBV5-1, the J gene TRBJ1-2, with D tentatively TRBD1 (5 bases). The CDR3 is made up of 13 amino acids. V lost 3 bases, J lost 5 bases, and 11 bases lay in between. Per germline, CDR1 SGHRS and CDR2 YFSETQ. CDR3 sequence reads: CASSSGEGYGYTF. The CDR3, as DNA: TGCGCCAGCAGCTCCGGGGAGGGGTATGGCTACACCTTC.

This chain uses TRBV25-1 with TRBJ1-5, with D unclear. CDR1 is MGHDK, CDR2 SYGVNS, per germline. V was clipped by 4 bases and J by 7 bases, with 11 bases between them. The CDR3 length is 13 residues. The CDR3 reads CASSALMGQPQHF. The CDR3 bases are TGTGCCAGCAGTGCCCTTATGGGCCAGCCCCAGCATTTT.

This chain uses TRBV19 with TRBJ2-7; weak D call: TRBD1 (5 bases). The CDR3 spans 15 residues. The V end was cut by 1 base, the J end by 6 bases, with 16 bases between. Germline V lookup: CDR1 LNHDA, CDR2 SQIVND (reference sequence). CDR3 protein: CASSIGQGINGEQYF. CDR3 in DNA: TGTGCCAGTAGTATAGGTCAGGGAATAAATGGCGAGCAGTACTTC.

V is TRBV19 and J is TRBJ2-7; TRBD1 might be the D (6 bases). The CDR3 spans 13 residues. CDR1 is LNHDA, CDR2 SQIVND, per germline (reference sequence). V lost 5 bases to trimming and J lost 2 bases, with 10 bases between them. The CDR3 reads CASSFTGPYEQYF. CDR3 DNA: TGTGCCAGTAGTTTCACAGGGCCCTACGAGCAGTACTTC.

The chain uses TRBV7-8 and TRBJ2-7, with TRBD2 as a possible D gene (6 bases). Trimming removed 1 base from V and 1 base from J, with 8 bases in between. CDR1 is SGHVS, CDR2 FQNEAQ, per germline. The CDR3 consists of 14 residues. CDR3 sequence reads: CASSLVGGSYEQYF. In DNA, the CDR3 is TGTGCCAGCAGCTTAGTCGGGGGATCCTACGAGCAGTACTTC. The full variable domain, with the rest looked up from reference TRBV7-8 and TRBJ2-7, is GAGVSQSPRYKVAKRGQDVALRCDPISGHVSLFWYQQALGQGPEFLTYFQNEAQLDKSGLPSDRFFAERPEGSVSTLKIQRTQQEDSAVYLCASSLVGGSYEQYFGPGTRLTVT.

The V call is TRBV7-9, the J call TRBJ2-2, with unresolved D. In germline, CDR1 is SEHNR, CDR2 FQNEAQ (reference sequence). V shed 5 bases and J shed 6 bases, with 10 bases lying between them. The CDR3 runs 13 residues. The CDR3 spells CASSPPEAGELFF. DNA for the CDR3: TGTGCCAGCAGCCCGCCAGAGGCCGGGGAGCTGTTTTTT. Full variable domain (outside the CDR3, taken from reference TRBV7-9 and TRBJ2-2): DTGVSQNPRHKITKRGQNVTFRCDPISEHNRLYWYRQTLGQGPEFLTYFQNEAQLEKSRLLSDRFSAERPKGSFSTLEIQRTEQGDSAMYLCASSPPEAGELFFGEGSRLTVL.

The chain combines TRBV27 with TRBJ1-1; D is perhaps TRBD1 (5 bases). The CDR3 length is 14 residues. V lost 3 bases, J lost 7 bases, and 15 bases lay in between. Germline CDR1 is MNHEY and CDR2 is SMNVEV (reference sequence). CDR3 nucleotides: TGTGCCAGCAGTTTCCGCCGACAGCCTATTGAAGCTTTCTTT. Its protein is CASSFRRQPIEAFF.

V gene TRBV3-1 (or the pseudogene TRBV3-2) combines with J gene TRBJ1-4, with 7 bases fitting TRBD1. V lost 3 bases, J lost 8 bases, and 9 bases stayed unmatched. Looked up from germline, CDR1 is LGHDT and CDR2 is YNNKEL (reference sequence). This CDR3 contains 15 residues. The DNA for the CDR3 is TGTGCCAGCAGCCAGCGCACAGGGGTCGGCGAAAAACTGTTTTTT. Amino acid sequence: CASSQRTGVGEKLFF.

The chain combines TRBV11-2 with TRBJ1-1; TRBD1 might be the D (6 bases). Looked up from germline, CDR1 is SGHAT and CDR2 is FQNNGV. There are 13 residues in the CDR3. Trimming pared 1 base from V and 10 bases from J, leaving 13 bases between. The CDR3 DNA reads as TGTGCCAGCAGCTTAGTTAGGGGGTGGGCAGCTTTCTTT. Its translation: CASSLVRGWAAFF.

V usage is TRBV5-6 and J usage is TRBJ2-7; 14 bases are shared with TRBD2. The CDR3 is 15 amino acids. Per germline, CDR1 SGHDT and CDR2 YYEEEE. J was trimmed by 7 bases and V by 4 bases; bases with no gene match: 7. The CDR3 here is CASSGGLAGVFEQYF. In nucleotides, the CDR3 is TGTGCCAGCAGCGGGGGACTAGCGGGAGTCTTTGAGCAGTACTTC.

V is TRBV24-1 and J is TRBJ1-2; D may be TRBD1 (5 bases). This CDR3 has 14 residues. Germline V gene lookup returns CDR1 KGHDR and CDR2 SFDVKD. V was trimmed by 3 bases and J by 4 bases, leaving 11 bases between them. The CDR3 nucleotides are TGTGCCACCAGTGATAAGACAGCCTCCTATGGCTACACCTTC. Protein sequence: CATSDKTASYGYTF.